This TCR beta chain was sequenced during a study of blood T cell repertoires in COVID-19. Germline CDR1 is LGHDT and CDR2 is YNNKEL (reference sequence). With 4 bases removed from V and 6 bases from J, the gap between germline ends came to 22 bases. This CDR3 has 16 amino acids. The table came from immunoSEQ multiplex PCR; TCRdb's copy has only in-frame clones and leaves some out. The sample has about 190,000 clones; around 80% are singletons. The V and J genes are TRBV3-1 (or the pseudogene TRBV3-2) and TRBJ2-7; perhaps TRBD1 as D (6 bases). Sequencing was performed on peripheral blood. The sequence was obtained from a woman aged 80 or older with active or convalescent COVID-19. CDR3 loop: CASSRRGSGSTGEQYF. The CDR3 DNA sequence: TGTGCCAGCAGCCGCAGGGGCAGCGGTTCAACCGGCGAGCAGTACTTC.